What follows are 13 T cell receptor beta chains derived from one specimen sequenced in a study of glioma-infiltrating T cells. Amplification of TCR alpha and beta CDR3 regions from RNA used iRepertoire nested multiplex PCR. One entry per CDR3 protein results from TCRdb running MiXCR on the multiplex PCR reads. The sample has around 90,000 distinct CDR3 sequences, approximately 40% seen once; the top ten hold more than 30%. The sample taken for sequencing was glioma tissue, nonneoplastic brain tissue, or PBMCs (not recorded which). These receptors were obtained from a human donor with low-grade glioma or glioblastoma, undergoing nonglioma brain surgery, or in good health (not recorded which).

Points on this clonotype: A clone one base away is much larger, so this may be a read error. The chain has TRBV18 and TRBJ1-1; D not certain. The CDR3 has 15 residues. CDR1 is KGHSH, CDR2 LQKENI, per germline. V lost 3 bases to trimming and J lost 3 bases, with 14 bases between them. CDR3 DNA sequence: TGTGCCAGCTCACCTGTTGGGGAAATGGACACTGAAGCTTTCTTT. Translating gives CASSPVGEMDTEAFF.

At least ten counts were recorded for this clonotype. CDR3 residues: CSADFGNTIYF. CDR3 bases: TGCAGTGCCGACTTCGGAAACACCATATATTTT. This chain links TRBV20-1 with TRBJ1-3; D unclear. Germline loops: CDR1 DFQATT, CDR2 SNEGSKA (reference sequence). The CDR3 is made up of 11 amino acids. V lost 6 bases, J lost 4 bases, and 7 bases lay in between.

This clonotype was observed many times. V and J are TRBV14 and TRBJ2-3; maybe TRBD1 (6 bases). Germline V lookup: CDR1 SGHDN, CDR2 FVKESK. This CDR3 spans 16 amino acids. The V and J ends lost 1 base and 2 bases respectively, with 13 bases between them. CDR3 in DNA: TGTGCCAGCAGCCAAGGGAAGGGGGACCCCACAGATACGCAGTATTTT. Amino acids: CASSQGKGDPTDTQYF.

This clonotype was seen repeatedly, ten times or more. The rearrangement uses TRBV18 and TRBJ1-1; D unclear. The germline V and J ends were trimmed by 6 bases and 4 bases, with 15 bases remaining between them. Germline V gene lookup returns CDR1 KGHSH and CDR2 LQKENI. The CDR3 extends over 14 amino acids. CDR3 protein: CASSPKSQVTEAFF. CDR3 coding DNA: TGTGCCAGCTCTCCGAAATCACAAGTCACTGAAGCTTTCTTT.

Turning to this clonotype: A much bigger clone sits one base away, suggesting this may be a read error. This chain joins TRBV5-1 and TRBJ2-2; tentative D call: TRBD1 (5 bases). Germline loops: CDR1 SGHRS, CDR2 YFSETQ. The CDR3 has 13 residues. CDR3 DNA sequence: TGCGCCAGCGGCTTGGGGCCCACCGGGGAGCTGTTTTTT. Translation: CASGLGPTGELFF.

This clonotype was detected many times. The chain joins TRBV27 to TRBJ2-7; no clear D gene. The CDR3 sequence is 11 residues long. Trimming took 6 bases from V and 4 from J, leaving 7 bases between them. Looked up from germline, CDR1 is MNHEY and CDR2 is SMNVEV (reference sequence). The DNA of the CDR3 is TGTGCCAGCAGCTCGAAGTACGAGCAGTACTTC. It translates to CASSSKYEQYF.

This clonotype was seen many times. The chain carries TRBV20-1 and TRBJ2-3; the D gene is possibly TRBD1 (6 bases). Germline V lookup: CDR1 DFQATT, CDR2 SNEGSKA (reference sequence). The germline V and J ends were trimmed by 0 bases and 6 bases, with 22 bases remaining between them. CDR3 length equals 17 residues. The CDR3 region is CSARDRVGTKPTDTQYF. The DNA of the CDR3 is TGCAGTGCTAGAGATCGGGTCGGGACAAAACCGACCGATACGCAGTATTTT.

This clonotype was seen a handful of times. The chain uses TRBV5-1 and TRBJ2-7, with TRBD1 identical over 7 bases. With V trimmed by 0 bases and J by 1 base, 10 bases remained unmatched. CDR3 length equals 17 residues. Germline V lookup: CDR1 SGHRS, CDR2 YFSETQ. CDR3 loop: CASSLGQGRSVSYEQYF. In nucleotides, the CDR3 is TGCGCCAGCAGCTTGGGACAGGGAAGAAGTGTGTCCTACGAGCAGTACTTC.

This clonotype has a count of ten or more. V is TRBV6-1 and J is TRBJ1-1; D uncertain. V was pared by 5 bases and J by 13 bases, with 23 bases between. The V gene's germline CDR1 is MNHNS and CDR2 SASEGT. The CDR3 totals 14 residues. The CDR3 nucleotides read TGTGCCAGCAGTTATAATATTGATGCAGACATGGTTTTCTTT. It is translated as CASSYNIDADMVFF.

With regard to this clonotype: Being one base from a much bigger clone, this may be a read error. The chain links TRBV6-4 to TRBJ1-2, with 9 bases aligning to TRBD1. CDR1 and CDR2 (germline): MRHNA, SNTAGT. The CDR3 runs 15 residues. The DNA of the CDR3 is TGTGCCAGCAGTCCCGGGACAGGGATGAACTGTGGCTACACCTTC. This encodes CASSPGTGMNCGYTF.

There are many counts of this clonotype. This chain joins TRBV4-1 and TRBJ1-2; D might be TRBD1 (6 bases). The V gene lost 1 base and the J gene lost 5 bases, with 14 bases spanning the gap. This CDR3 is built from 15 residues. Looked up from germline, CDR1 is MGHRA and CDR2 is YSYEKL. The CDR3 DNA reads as TGCGCCAGCAGCCAAGGAGACGGGGGCGGATATGGCTACACCTTC. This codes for CASSQGDGGGYGYTF.

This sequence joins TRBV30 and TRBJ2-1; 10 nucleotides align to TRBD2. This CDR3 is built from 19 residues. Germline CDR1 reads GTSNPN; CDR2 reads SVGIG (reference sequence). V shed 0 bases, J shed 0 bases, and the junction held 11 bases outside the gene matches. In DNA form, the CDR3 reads TGTGCCTGGAGTGTTGAGAGGACTAGCGGATACCACTCCTACAATGAGCAGTTCTTC. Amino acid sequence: CAWSVERTSGYHSYNEQFF.

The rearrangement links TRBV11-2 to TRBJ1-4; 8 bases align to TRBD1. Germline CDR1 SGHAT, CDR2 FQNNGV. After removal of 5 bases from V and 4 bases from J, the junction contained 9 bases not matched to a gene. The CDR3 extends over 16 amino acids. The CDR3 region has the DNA TGTGCCAGCAGCGCTCAGGGGGCGCGGAGTAATGAAAAACTGTTTTTT. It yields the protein CASSAQGARSNEKLFF. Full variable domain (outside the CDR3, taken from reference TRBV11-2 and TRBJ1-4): EAGVAQSPRYKIIEKRQSVAFWCNPISGHATLYWYQQILGQGPKLLIQFQNNGVVDDSQLPKDRFSAERLKGVDSTLKIQPAKLEDSAVYLCASSAQGARSNEKLFFGSGTQLSVL.